The T cell receptor (beta chain) described here comes from a study of cytomegalovirus exposure and HLA in healthy donors. General study points: The study had only CMV serostatus as immune exposure information. A link between a missense DCLRE1C variant and TCR beta V- and J-gene trimming emerged from a later analysis. Specificity for CMV antigens was confirmed in vitro for a few of the CMV-associated chains.

There are 14 residues in the CDR3. Germline CDR1 and CDR2: MNHNY and SVGAGI (reference sequence). V was pared by 2 bases and J by 5 bases, with 2 bases of the junction left unmatched. Points on this clone: Its cognate antigen is unknown.

Donors sampled were nominally healthy, though unrecorded immune exposures were likely. PCR employed 60 Vbeta and 13 Jbeta primers. Libraries were prepared by immunoSEQ multiplex PCR; TCRdb keeps only in-frame clonotypes and omits some of them. Here the sample spans 190,000 or so clones, roughly 80% being singletons. The sequence came from a man aged 50-59 years in good health and CMV-seronegative. The material sequenced was PBMCs. V gene TRBV6-6 combines with J gene TRBJ1-1; 10 bases match TRBD1. The DNA for the CDR3 is TGTGCCAGCAGTTACAGGACAGGGGGTACTGAAGCTTTCTTT. It codes for CASSYRTGGTEAFF.